This TCR beta chain was sequenced in a study of long-term antiretroviral therapy in people with HIV. In the study overall: The 2015 immediate-ART recommendation was preceded by the earliest samples by about a decade. General study points: Among HIV repertoires, CDR3 length ranges were narrower than those of controls. Transplant-donor-level diversity was not reached after ART, though diversity increased.

Note on this clone: Its cognate antigen is unknown.

The CDR3 sequence is 13 residues long. V was pared by 8 bases and J by 1 base, with 6 bases between. Germline values: CDR1 SGHAT, CDR2 FQNNGV. At least one PBMC sample before ART and at least two after were required. At the survey level, the v3.0 immunoSEQ assay was run. Some clones are missing from TCRdb's copy, which holds only in-frame ones; the method was immunoSEQ multiplex PCR. The sample holds tens of thousands of clones; under 80% are singletons and the top ten take about 11%. The receptor was derived from a middle-aged woman with HIV. This sequence joins TRBV11-2 and TRBJ2-6; no firm D call. The specimen comprised unsorted PBMCs, sampled 1.1 years before starting antiretroviral therapy. The CDR3 DNA is TGTGCCAGCGAGGATTCTGGGGCCAACGTCCTGACTTTC. It translates to CASEDSGANVLTF.